These 5 T cell receptor beta chains came from one sample sequenced in a study of T cell therapy after organ transplantation. Only in-frame clones appear in the TCRdb table, and some are missing; sequencing was by immunoSEQ multiplex PCR. The table lists 40,000 to 60,000 clones, 85% to 95% of them singletons, with roughly 3% in the top ten. These TCRs' antigens remain unknown. Sequences were derived from CD8+ T cells from blood, sampled before autologous CMV-specific T cell therapy. These receptors all stem from a human patient who had received a solid organ transplant and had CMV disease.

The rearrangement joins TRBV27 to TRBJ1-5; D gene uncertain. Trimming pared 4 bases from V and 0 bases from J, leaving 7 bases between. This CDR3 region has 14 residues. Germline V lookup: CDR1 MNHEY, CDR2 SMNVEV (reference sequence). The CDR3 sequence is CASSYDSSNQPQHF. CDR3 nucleotide sequence: TGTGCCAGCAGTTACGACTCTAGCAATCAGCCCCAGCATTTT.

V usage is TRBV2 and J usage is TRBJ2-7; 11 bases line up with TRBD2. The CDR3 spans 15 residues. V gave up 3 bases and J gave up 3 bases; unmatched junction bases: 4. In germline, CDR1 is SNHLY, CDR2 FYNNEI. DNA for the CDR3: TGTGCCAGCAGTGACGGGACTAGCGGTTTCTACGAGCAGTACTTC. Residues: CASSDGTSGFYEQYF.

The chain combines TRBV19 with TRBJ1-2, with D uncertain. The CDR3 is 14 amino acids. V lost 5 bases to trimming and J lost 4 bases, with 14 bases between them. CDR1 is LNHDA, CDR2 SQIVND, per germline (reference sequence). The CDR3 DNA sequence: TGTGCCAGTAGTCCGGACGGATCCGCCTATGGCTACACCTTC. Protein: CASSPDGSAYGYTF.

Only one count was recorded for this clone. The V and J genes are TRBV2 and TRBJ2-7, with TRBD1 matching 7 bases. CDR3 length: 13 amino acids. V was pared by 6 bases and J by 0 bases, with 2 bases of the junction left unmatched. Germline lookup yields CDR1 SNHLY and CDR2 FYNNEI. CDR3: CASRGQSSYEQYF. In DNA, the CDR3 is TGTGCCAGCAGGGGACAGAGCTCCTACGAGCAGTACTTC.

This sequence joins TRBV11-2 and TRBJ2-1, with TRBD2 matching over 9 bases. Germline V gene lookup returns CDR1 SGHAT and CDR2 FQNNGV. V lost 5 bases and J lost 8; bases outside the gene matches: 7. The CDR3 is made up of 14 amino acids. Here the CDR3 reads CASSTRGGADEQFF. The DNA of the CDR3 is TGTGCCAGCAGCACACGCGGGGGGGCGGATGAGCAGTTCTTC.